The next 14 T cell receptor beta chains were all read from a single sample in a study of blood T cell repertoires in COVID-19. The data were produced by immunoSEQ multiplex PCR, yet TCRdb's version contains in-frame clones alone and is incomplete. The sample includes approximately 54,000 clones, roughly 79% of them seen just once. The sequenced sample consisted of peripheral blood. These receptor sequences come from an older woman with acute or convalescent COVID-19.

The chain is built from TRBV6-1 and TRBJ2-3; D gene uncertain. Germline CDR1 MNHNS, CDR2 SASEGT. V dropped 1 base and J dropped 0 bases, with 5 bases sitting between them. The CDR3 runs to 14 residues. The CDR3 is CASSEVGSTDTQYF. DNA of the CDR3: TGTGCCAGCAGTGAAGTCGGGAGCACAGATACGCAGTATTTT.

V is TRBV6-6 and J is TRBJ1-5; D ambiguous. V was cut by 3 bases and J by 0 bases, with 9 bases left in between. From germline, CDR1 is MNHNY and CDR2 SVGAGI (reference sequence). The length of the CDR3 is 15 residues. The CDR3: CASSYTDNSNQPQHF. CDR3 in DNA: TGTGCCAGCAGTTATACAGATAATAGCAATCAGCCCCAGCATTTT.

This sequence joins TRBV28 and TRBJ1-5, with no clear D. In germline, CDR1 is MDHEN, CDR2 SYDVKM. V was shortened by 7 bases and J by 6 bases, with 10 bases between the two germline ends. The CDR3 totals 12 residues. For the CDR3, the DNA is TGTGCCAGCACGGTAGCTGGTCAGCCCCAGCATTTT. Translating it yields CASTVAGQPQHF.

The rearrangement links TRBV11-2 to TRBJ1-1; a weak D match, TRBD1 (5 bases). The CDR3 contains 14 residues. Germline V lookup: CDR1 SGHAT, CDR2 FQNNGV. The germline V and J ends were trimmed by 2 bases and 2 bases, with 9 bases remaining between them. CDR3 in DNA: TGTGCCAGCAGCTTAACCCAGGGAAACACTGAAGCTTTCTTT. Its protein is CASSLTQGNTEAFF.

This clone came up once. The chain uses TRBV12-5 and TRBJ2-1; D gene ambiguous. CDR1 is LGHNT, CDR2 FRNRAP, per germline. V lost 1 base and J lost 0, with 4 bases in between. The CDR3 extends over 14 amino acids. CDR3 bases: TGTGCTAGTGGTTTGGGGAGCTCCTACAATGAGCAGTTCTTC. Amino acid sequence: CASGLGSSYNEQFF. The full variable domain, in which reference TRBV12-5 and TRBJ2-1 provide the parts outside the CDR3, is DARVTQTPRHKVTEMGQEVTMRCQPILGHNTVFWYRQTMMQGLELLAYFRNRAPLDDSGMPKDRFSAEMPDATLATLKIQPSEPRDSAVYFCASGLGSSYNEQFFGPGTRLTVL.

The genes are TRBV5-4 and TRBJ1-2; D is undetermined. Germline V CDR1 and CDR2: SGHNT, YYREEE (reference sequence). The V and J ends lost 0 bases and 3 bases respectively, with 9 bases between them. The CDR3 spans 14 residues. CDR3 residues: CASSLVAGYYGYTF. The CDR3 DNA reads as TGTGCCAGCAGCTTGGTAGCGGGGTACTATGGCTACACCTTC.

CDR3 residues: CASSTRRRGYTF. CDR3 nucleotide sequence: TGTGCCAGCAGTACTAGGAGGCGCGGCTACACCTTC. This chain uses TRBV6-5 with TRBJ1-2; D is ambiguous. The V and J ends lost 5 bases and 8 bases respectively, with 12 bases between them. This CDR3 is built from 12 residues. CDR1 is MNHEY, CDR2 SVGAGI, per germline.

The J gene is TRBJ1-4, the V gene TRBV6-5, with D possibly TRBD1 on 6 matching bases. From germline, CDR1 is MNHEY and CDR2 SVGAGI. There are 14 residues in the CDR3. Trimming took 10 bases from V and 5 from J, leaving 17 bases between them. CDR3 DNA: TGTGCCACTAGGGAGGGGGGACCCAATGAAAAACTGTTTTTT. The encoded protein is CATREGGPNEKLFF.

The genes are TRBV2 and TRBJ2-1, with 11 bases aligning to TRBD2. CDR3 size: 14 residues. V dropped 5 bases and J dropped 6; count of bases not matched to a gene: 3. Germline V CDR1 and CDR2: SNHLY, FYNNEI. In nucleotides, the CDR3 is TGTGCCAGCAGTCTAGCGGGGGGACTCAATGAGCAGTTCTTC. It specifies CASSLAGGLNEQFF.

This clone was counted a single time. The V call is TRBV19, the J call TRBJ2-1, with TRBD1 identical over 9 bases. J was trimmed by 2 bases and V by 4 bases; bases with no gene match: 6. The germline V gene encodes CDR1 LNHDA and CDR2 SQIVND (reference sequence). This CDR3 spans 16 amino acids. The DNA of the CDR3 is TGTGCCAGTAGTAAACAGGGGGCAGGGACCTACAATGAGCAGTTCTTC. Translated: CASSKQGAGTYNEQFF.

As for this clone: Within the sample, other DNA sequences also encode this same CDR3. The CDR3 DNA reads as TGCGCCAGCAGCTTGGGACAGGGGATCAATGAGCAGTTCTTC. Amino acid sequence: CASSLGQGINEQFF. This chain uses TRBV5-1 with TRBJ2-1, with TRBD1 matching over 8 bases. V gave up 0 bases and J gave up 6 bases; unmatched junction bases: 2. The germline V gene has CDR1 SGHRS and CDR2 YFSETQ. The CDR3 extends over 14 amino acids.

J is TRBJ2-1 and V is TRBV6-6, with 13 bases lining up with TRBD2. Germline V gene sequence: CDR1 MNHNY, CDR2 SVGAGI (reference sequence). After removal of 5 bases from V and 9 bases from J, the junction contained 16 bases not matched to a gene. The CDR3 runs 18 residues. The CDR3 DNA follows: TGTGCCAGCAGTCCCGTAACACTAGCGGGAGGGCTAGGAGGTGAGCAGTTCTTC. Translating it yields CASSPVTLAGGLGGEQFF.

CDR3 region: CASSLSGYRVQPQHF. As DNA, the CDR3 is TGTGCCAGCAGTTTGTCAGGGTACCGCGTTCAGCCCCAGCATTTT. The chain is built from TRBV28 and TRBJ1-5; possibly TRBD1 for D (5 bases). The CDR3 covers 15 residues. V shed 3 bases and J shed 6 bases, with 15 bases lying between them. Germline CDR1 reads MDHEN; CDR2 reads SYDVKM.

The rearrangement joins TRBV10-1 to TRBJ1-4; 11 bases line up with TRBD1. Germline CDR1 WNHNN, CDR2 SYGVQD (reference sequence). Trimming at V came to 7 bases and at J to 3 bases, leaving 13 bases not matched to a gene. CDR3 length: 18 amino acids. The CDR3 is CASTMGRTGGYANEKLFF. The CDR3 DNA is TGCGCCAGCACTATGGGGAGGACAGGGGGCTATGCTAATGAAAAACTGTTTTTT.